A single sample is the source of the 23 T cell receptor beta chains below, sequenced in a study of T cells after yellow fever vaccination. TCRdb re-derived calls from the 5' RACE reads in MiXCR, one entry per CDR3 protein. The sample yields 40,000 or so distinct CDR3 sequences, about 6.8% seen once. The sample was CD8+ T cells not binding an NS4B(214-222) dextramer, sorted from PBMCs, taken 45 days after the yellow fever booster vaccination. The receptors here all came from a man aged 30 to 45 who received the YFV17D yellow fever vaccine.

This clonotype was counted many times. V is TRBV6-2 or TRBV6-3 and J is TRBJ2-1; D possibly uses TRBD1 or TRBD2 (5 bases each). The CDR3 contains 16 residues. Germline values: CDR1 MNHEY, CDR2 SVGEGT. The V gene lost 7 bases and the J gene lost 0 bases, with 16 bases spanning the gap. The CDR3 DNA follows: TGTGCCAGCAACCGGGACGGTTGGAGCTCCTACAATGAGCAGTTCTTC. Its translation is CASNRDGWSSYNEQFF.

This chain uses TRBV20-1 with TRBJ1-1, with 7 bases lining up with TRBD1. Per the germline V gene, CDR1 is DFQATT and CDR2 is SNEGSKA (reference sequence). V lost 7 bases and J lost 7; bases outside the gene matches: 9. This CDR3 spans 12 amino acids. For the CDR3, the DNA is TGCAGTGTTGTCTTGGGACAGCTTGAAGCTTTCTTT. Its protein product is CSVVLGQLEAFF.

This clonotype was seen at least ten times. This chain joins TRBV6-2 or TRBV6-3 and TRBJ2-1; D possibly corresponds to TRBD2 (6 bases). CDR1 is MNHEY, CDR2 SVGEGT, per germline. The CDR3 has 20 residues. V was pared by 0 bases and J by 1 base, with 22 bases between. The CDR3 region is CASSYSLGLPIVESYNEQFF. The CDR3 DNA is TGTGCCAGCAGTTACTCCCTGGGACTTCCCATCGTCGAGTCCTACAATGAGCAGTTCTTC.

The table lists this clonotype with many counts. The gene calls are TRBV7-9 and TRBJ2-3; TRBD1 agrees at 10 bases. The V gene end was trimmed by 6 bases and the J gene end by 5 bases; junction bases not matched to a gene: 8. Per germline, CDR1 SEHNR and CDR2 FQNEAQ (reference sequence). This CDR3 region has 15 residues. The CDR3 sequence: CASRDPGQGIDTQYF. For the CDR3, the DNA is TGTGCCAGCAGGGATCCGGGACAGGGGATAGATACGCAGTATTTT. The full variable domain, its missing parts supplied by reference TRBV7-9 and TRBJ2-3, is DTGVSQNPRHKITKRGQNVTFRCDPISEHNRLYWYRQTLGQGPEFLTYFQNEAQLEKSRLLSDRFSAERPKGSFSTLEIQRTEQGDSAMYLCASRDPGQGIDTQYFGPGTRLTVL.

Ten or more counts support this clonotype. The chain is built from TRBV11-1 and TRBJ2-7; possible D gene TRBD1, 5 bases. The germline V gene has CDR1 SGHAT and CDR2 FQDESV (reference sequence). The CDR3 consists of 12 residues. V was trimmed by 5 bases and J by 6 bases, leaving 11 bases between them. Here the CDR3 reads CASSPEGAEQYF. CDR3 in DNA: TGTGCCAGCAGCCCCGAAGGGGCCGAGCAGTACTTC.

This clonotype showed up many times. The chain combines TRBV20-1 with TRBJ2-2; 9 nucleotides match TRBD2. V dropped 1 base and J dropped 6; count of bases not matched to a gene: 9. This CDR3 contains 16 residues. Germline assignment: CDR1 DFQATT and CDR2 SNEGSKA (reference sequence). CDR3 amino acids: CSARGFGGRAAGELFF. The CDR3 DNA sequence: TGCAGTGCTAGAGGCTTTGGCGGGAGGGCCGCCGGGGAGCTGTTTTTT.

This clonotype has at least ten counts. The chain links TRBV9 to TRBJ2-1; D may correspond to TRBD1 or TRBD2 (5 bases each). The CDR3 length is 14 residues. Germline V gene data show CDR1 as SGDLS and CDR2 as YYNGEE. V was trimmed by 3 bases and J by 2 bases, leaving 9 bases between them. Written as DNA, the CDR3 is TGTGCCAGCAGCGGCAGGGAGACCTACAATGAGCAGTTCTTC. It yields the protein CASSGRETYNEQFF.

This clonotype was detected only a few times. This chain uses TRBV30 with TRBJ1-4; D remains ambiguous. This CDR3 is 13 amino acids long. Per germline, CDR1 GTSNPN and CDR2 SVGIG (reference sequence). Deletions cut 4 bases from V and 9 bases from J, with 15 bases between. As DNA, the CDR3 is TGTGCCTGGAACCGGGCCCAAGGGAAAAAACTGTTTTTT. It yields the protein CAWNRAQGKKLFF.

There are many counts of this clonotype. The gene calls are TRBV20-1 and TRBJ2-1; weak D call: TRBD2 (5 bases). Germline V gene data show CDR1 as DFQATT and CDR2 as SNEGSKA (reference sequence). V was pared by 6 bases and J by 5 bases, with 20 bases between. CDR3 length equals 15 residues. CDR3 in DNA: TGCAGTGCCTGGGCCTCCGCCCCCGGGGACAATGAGCAGTTCTTC. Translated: CSAWASAPGDNEQFF.

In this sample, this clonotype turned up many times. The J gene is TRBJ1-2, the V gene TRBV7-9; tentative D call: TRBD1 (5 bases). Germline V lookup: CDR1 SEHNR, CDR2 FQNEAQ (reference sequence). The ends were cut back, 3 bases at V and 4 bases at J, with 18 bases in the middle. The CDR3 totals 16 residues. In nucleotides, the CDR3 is TGTGCCAGCAGCTTTGACAGCTTTCAAGACATCTATGGCTACACCTTC. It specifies CASSFDSFQDIYGYTF.

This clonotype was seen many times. Written as DNA, the CDR3 is TGTGCCACCCGACTCCAAGAGACCCAGTACTTC. Its protein is CATRLQETQYF. The chain combines TRBV12-3 or TRBV12-4 with TRBJ2-5; D gene ambiguous. Trimming shortened V by 10 bases and J by 1 base, and 7 bases separated the two germline ends. This CDR3 comprises 11 residues.

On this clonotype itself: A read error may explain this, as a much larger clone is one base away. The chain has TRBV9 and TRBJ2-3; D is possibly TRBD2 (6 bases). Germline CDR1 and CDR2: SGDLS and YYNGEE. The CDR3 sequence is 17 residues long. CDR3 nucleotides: TGTGCCAGCAGCGCGGGGACTCACTCCGCTAGCACAGATACGCGGTATTTT. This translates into CASSAGTHSASTDTRYF. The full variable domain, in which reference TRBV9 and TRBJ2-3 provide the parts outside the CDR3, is DSGVTQTPKHLITATGQRVTLRCSPRSGDLSVYWYQQSLDQGLQFLIQYYNGEERAKGNILERFSAQQFPDLHSELNLSSLELGDSALYFCASSAGTHSASTDTRYFGPGTRLTVL.

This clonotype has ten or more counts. The CDR3 loop is CSVATGGYNEQFF. DNA of the CDR3: TGCAGCGTTGCGACAGGGGGGTACAATGAGCAGTTCTTC. V is TRBV29-1 and J is TRBJ2-1; 9 nucleotides match TRBD1. This CDR3 comprises 13 residues. With 4 bases clipped from V and 4 bases from J, the junction kept 2 bases outside the gene matches. Germline CDR1 is SQVTM and CDR2 is ANQGSEA.

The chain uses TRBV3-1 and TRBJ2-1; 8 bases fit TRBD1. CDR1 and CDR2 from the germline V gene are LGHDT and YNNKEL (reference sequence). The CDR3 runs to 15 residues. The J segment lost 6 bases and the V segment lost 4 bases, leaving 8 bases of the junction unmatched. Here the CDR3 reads CASSLDRGEGNEQFF. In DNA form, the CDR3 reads TGTGCCAGCAGCCTTGACAGGGGAGAGGGCAATGAGCAGTTCTTC.

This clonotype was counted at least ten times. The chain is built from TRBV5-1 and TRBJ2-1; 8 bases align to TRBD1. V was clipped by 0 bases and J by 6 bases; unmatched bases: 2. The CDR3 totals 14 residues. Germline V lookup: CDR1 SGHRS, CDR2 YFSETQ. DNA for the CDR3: TGCGCCAGCAGCTTGGGGACAGGGTCCAATGAGCAGTTCTTC. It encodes CASSLGTGSNEQFF.

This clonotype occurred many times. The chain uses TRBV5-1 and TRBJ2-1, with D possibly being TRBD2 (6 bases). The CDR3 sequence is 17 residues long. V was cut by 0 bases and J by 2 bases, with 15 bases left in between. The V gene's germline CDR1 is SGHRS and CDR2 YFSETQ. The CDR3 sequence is CASSLGPGAETYNEQFF. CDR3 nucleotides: TGCGCCAGCAGCTTGGGCCCGGGAGCGGAGACCTACAATGAGCAGTTCTTC.

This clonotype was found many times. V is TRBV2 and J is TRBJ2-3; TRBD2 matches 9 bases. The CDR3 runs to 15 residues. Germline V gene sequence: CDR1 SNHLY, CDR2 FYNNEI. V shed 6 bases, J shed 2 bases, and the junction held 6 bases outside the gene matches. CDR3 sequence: CASRETSGTTDTQYF. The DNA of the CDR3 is TGTGCCAGCAGAGAGACTAGCGGAACCACAGATACGCAGTATTTT.

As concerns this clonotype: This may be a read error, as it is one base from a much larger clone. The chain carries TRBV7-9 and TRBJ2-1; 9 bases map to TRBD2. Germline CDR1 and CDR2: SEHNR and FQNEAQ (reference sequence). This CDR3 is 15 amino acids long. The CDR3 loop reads CASSFSGSSSNEQFF. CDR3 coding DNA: TGTGCCAGCAGCTTTAGCGGGAGCTCCTCCAATGAGCAGTTCTTC.

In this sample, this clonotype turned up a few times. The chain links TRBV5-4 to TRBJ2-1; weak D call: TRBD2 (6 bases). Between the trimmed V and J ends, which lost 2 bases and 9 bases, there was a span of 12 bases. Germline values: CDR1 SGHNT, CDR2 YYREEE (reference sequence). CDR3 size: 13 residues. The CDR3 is CASSFSTSGEQFF. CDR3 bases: TGTGCCAGCAGCTTCTCGACTAGTGGTGAGCAGTTCTTC.

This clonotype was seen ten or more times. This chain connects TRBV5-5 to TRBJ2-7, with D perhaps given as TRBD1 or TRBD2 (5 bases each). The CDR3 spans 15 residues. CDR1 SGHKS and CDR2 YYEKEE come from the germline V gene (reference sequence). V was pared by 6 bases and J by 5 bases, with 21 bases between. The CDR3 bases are TGTGCCAGCATCCTAGACCCCATCGAGGGGAACGAGCAGTACTTC. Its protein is CASILDPIEGNEQYF.

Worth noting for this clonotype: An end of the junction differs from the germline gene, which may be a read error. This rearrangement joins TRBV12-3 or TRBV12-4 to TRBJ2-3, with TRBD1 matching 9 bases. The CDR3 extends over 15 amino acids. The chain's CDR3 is CASNPGTGRTDTHYF. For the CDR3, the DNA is TGTGCCAGCAATCCCGGGACAGGGCGCACTGATACGCACTATTTT.

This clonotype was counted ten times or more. DNA of the CDR3: TGTGCCAGCAGCCTAAGACCGGGACAGGGAAAGTACGAGCAGTACTTC. Residues: CASSLRPGQGKYEQYF. The chain joins TRBV12-3 or TRBV12-4 to TRBJ2-7; 9 bases match TRBD1. The CDR3 totals 16 residues. The J segment lost 4 bases and the V segment lost 6 bases, leaving 13 bases of the junction unmatched.

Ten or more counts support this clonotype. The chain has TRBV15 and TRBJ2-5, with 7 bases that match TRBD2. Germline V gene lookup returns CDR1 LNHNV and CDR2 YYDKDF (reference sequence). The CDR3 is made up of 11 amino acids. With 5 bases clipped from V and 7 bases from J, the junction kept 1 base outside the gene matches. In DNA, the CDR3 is TGTGCCACCAGCCCGGGAGGGACCCAGTACTTC. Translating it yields CATSPGGTQYF. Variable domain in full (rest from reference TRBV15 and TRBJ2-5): DAMVIQNPRYQVTQFGKPVTLSCSQTLNHNVMYWYQQKSSQAPKLLFHYYDKDFNNEADTPDNFQSRRPNTSFCFLDIRSPGLGDTAMYLCATSPGGTQYFGPGTRLLVL.